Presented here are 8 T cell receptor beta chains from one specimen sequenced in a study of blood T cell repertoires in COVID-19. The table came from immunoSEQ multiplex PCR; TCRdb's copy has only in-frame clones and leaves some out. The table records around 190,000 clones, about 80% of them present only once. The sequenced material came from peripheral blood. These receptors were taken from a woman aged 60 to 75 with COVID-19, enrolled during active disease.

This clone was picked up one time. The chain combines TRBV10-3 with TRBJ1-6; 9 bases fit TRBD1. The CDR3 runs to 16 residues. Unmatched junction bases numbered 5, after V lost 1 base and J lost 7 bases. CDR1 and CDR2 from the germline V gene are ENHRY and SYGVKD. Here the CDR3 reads CAISEYPGQGNSPLHF. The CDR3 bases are TGTGCCATCAGTGAGTACCCGGGACAGGGCAATTCACCCCTCCACTTT.

CDR3 residues: CASRVAGGEFTEQFF. The CDR3 bases are TGTGCCAGCAGGGTAGCGGGGGGGGAATTTACTGAGCAGTTCTTC. The chain recombines TRBV28 with TRBJ2-1; the match to TRBD2 covers 11 bases. The CDR3 loop spans 15 amino acids. The germline V gene has CDR1 MDHEN and CDR2 SYDVKM. V dropped 6 bases and J dropped 9; count of bases not matched to a gene: 10.

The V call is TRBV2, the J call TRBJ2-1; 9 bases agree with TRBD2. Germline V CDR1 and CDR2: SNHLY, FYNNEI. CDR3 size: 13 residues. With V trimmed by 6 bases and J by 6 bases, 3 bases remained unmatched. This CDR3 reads CASRLAGFNEQFF. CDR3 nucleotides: TGTGCCAGCAGACTAGCGGGCTTCAATGAGCAGTTCTTC.

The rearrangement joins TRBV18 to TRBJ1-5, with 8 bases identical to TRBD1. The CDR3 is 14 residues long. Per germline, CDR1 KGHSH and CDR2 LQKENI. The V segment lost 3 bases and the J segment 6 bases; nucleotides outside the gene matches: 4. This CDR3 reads CASSPQTGAQPQHF. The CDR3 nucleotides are TGTGCCAGCTCACCTCAGACAGGGGCTCAGCCCCAGCATTTT.

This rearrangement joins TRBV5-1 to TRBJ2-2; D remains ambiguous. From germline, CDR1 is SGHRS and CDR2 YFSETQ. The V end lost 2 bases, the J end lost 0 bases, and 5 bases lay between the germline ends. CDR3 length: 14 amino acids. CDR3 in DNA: TGCGCCAGCAGCTTAGCCCCGAACACCGGGGAGCTGTTTTTT. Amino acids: CASSLAPNTGELFF. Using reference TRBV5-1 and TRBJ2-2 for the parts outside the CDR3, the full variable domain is KAGVTQTPRYLIKTRGQQVTLSCSPISGHRSVSWYQQTPGQGLQFLFEYFSETQRNKGNFPGRFSGRQFSNSRSEMNVSTLELGDSALYLCASSLAPNTGELFFGEGSRLTVL.

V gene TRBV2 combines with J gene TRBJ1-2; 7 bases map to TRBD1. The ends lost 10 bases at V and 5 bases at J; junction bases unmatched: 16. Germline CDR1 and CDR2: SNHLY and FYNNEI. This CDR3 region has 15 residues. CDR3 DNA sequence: TGTGCCAACCTACGGAGGACAGGTGCCCCTTATGGCTACACCTTC. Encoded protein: CANLRRTGAPYGYTF.

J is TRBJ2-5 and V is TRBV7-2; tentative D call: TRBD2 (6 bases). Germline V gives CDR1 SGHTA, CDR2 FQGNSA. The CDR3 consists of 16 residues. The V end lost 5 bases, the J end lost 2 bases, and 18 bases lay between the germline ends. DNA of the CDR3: TGTGCCAGCAGCAGGAGGGGCGGGGACGGGCAAGAGACCCAGTACTTC. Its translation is CASSRRGGDGQETQYF.

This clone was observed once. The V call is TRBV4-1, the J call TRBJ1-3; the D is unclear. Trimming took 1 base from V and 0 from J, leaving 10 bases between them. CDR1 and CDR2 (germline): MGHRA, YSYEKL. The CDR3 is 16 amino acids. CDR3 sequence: CASSQGLSGSGNTIYF. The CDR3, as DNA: TGCGCCAGCAGCCAAGGTCTTTCGGGCTCTGGAAACACCATATATTTT.